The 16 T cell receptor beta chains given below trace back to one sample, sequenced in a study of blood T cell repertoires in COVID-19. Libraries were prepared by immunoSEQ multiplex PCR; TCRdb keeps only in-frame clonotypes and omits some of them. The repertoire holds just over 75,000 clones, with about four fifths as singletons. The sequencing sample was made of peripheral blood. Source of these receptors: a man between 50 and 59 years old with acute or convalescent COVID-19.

For the CDR3, the DNA is TGTGCCAGCAGCTTAGCGGGGGGCCTAGCGGCTAGATACAATGAGCAGTTCTTC. This codes for CASSLAGGLAARYNEQFF. The chain employs TRBV7-6 and TRBJ2-1; D perhaps matches TRBD2 (7 bases). The CDR3 totals 18 residues. V lost 0 bases and J 4 bases, leaving 19 bases between the germline ends. Germline V CDR1 and CDR2: SGHVS, FNYEAQ.

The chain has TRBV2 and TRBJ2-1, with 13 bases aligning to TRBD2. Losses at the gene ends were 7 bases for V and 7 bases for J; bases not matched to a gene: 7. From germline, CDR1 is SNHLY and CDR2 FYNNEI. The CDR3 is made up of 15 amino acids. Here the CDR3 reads CASTAGTSGINEQFF. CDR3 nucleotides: TGTGCCAGCACCGCCGGGACTAGCGGGATTAATGAGCAGTTCTTC.

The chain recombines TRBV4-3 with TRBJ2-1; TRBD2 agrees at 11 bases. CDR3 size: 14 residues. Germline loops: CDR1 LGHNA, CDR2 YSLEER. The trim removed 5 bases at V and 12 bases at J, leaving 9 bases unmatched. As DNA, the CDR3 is TGCGCCAGCAGCAAAGGAGTAGCGGGAGGGCCGCAGTTCTTC. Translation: CASSKGVAGGPQFF.

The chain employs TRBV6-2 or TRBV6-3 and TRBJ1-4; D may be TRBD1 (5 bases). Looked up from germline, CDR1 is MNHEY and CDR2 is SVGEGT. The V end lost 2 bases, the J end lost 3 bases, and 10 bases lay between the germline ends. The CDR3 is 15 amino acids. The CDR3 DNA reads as TGTGCCAGCAGTTACGTCGCGGGGGCTAATGAAAAACTGTTTTTT. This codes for CASSYVAGANEKLFF.

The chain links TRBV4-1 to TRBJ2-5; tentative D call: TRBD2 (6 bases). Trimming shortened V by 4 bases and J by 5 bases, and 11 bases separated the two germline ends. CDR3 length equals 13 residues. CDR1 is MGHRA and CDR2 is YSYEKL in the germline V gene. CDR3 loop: CASSPPRGETQYF. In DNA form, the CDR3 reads TGCGCCAGCAGCCCCCCGCGGGGCGAGACCCAGTACTTC.

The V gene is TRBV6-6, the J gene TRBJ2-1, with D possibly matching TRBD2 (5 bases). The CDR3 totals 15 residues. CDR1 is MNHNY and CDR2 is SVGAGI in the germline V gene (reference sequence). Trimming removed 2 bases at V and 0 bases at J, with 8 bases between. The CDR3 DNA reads TGTGCCAGCAGTTACGTGGGAGACTCCTACAATGAGCAGTTCTTC. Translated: CASSYVGDSYNEQFF.

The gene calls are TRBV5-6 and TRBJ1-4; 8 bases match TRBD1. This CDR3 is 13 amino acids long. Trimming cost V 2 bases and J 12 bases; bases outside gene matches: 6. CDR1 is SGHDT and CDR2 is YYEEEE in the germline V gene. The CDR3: CASSFSQQGELFF. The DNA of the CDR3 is TGTGCCAGCAGCTTCAGCCAACAGGGGGAACTGTTTTTT.

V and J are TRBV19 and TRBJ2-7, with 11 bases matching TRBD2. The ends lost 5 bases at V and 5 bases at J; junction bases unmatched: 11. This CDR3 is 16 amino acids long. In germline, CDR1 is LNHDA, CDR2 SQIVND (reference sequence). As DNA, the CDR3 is TGTGCCAGTAGTTTGACTAGCGGGACTTTTCGGGACGAGCAGTACTTC. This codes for CASSLTSGTFRDEQYF.

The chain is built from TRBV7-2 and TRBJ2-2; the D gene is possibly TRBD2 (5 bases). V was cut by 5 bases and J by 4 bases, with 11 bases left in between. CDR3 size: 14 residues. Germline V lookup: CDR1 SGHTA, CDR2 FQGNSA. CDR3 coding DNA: TGTGCCAGCAGCGCGGGTTGGGGCACCGGGGAGCTGTTTTTT. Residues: CASSAGWGTGELFF. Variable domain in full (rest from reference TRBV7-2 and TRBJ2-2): GAGVSQSPSNKVTEKGKDVELRCDPISGHTALYWYRQSLGQGLEFLIYFQGNSAPDKSGLPSDRFSAERTGGSVSTLTIQRTQQEDSAVYLCASSAGWGTGELFFGEGSRLTVL.

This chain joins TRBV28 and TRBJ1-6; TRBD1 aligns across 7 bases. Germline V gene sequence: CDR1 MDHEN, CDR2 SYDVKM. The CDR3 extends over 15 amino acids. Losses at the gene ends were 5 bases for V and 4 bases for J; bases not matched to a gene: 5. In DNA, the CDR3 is TGTGCCAGCAGTCTGGGACAGATTTATAATTCACCCCTCCACTTT. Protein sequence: CASSLGQIYNSPLHF. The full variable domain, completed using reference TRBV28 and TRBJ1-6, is DVKVTQSSRYLVKRTGEKVFLECVQDMDHENMFWYRQDPGLGLRLIYFSYDVKMKEKGDIPEGYSVSREKKERFSLILESASTNQTSMYLCASSLGQIYNSPLHFGNGTRLTVT.

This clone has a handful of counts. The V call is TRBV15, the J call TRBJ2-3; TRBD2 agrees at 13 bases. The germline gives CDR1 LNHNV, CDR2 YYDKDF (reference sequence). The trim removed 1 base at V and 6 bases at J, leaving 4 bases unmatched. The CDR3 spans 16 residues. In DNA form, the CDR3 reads TGTGCCACCAGCAGAGGACTAGCGGGGGGCCGGGATACGCAGTATTTT. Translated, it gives CATSRGLAGGRDTQYF.

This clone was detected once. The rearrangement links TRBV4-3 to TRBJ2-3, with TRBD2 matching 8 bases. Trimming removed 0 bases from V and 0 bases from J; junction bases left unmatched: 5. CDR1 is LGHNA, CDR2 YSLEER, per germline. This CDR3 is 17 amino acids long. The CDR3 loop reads CASSQDPAGASTDTQYF. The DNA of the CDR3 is TGCGCCAGCAGCCAAGATCCAGCGGGGGCTAGCACAGATACGCAGTATTTT.

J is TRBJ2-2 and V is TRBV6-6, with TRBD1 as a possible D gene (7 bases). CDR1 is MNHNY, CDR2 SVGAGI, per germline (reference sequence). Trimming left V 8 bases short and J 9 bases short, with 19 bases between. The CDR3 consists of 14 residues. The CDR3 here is CASLPGDSFRELFF. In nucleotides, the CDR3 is TGTGCCAGCCTTCCGGGGGACAGCTTCCGGGAGCTGTTTTTT.

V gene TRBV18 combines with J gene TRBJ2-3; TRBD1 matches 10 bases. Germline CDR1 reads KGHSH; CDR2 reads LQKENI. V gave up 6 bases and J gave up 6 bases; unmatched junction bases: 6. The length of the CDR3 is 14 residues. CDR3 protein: CASSPTGGGDTQYF. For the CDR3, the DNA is TGTGCCAGCTCCCCGACAGGGGGCGGGGATACGCAGTATTTT.

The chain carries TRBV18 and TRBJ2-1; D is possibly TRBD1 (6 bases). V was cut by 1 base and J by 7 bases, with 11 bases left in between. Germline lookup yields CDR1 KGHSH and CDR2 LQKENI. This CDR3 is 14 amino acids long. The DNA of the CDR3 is TGTGCCAGCTCACCACTTTCAGGGGCTAATGAGCAGTTCTTC. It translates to CASSPLSGANEQFF.

The CDR3 bases are TGTGCCAGCAGCCCCCCGGGACAGGGGGGTGAAAAACTGTTTTTT. Its protein product is CASSPPGQGGEKLFF. The V and J genes are TRBV3-1 (or the pseudogene TRBV3-2) and TRBJ1-4, with 11 bases matching TRBD1. This CDR3 is built from 15 residues. Germline CDR1 reads LGHDT; CDR2 reads YNNKEL (reference sequence). The V and J ends lost 4 bases and 7 bases, in that order; junction bases with no gene match: 5.